This is a list of T cell receptor beta chains from one sample in a study of T cells in Graves' hyperthyroidism and ophthalmopathy. TCRdb re-derived calls from the multiplex PCR reads in MiXCR, one entry per CDR3 protein. The sample gives some 600,000 distinct CDR3 sequences, 14% of which show up once; almost 6% is in the top ten. Sequencing was done on a sample of blood. Receptors were obtained from a woman aged 25 to 39 with Graves' hyperthyroidism that later progressed to Graves' ophthalmopathy. CDR3s include the opening cysteine and the closing phenylalanine or tryptophan. A D gene is named only where the DNA matches it firmly. Expanded clones get a size class; other rows say once, few or many, or leave the size out.

j_call,clone_size,v_call,cdr3_length,d_call,cdr3_nt,cdr3_aa
TRBJ1-5,few,TRBV20-1,15,TRBD1,TGCAGTGCTAGGTACACACAGGGGGCGGTACAGCCCCAGCATTTT,CSARYTQGAVQPQHF
TRBJ2-7,NA,TRBV12-3/TRBV12-4,16,TRBD2,TGTGCCAGCGCTCGTACTCCCGGGACTAGGACCGAAGAGCAGTACTTC,CASARTPGTRTEEQYF
TRBJ2-1,many,TRBV6-1,14,NA,TGTGCCAGCAGCCCAGGGTTCTCCTACAATGAGCAGTTCTTC,CASSPGFSYNEQFF
TRBJ1-3,many,TRBV7-3,15,NA,TGTGCCAGCAGCTTAGGTGGGGGGCCTGGAAACACCATATATTTT,CASSLGGGPGNTIYF
TRBJ1-2,many,TRBV29-1,13,NA,TGCAGCGTAGTCGGGACCGCGGGCGTCGGCTACACCTTC,CSVVGTAGVGYTF
TRBJ2-1,few,TRBV6-1,18,NA,TGTGCCAGCAGTGAAAGGCCAGGGGCGGCCTTCCTCTACAATGAGCAGTTCTTC,CASSERPGAAFLYNEQFF
TRBJ2-2,many,TRBV6-2/TRBV6-3,14,NA,TGTGCCAGCAGCCCCCACGAGGGCACCGGGGAGCTGTTTTTT,CASSPHEGTGELFF
TRBJ2-1,many,TRBV12-3/TRBV12-4,16,TRBD1,TGTGCCAGCACGAGCCCGACAGGGGCGGCCTACAATGAGCAGTTCTTC,CASTSPTGAAYNEQFF
TRBJ2-3,few,TRBV30,15,TRBD2,TGTGCCTGGAGTGTAAGTTTAGCGGGGAGAGATACGCAGTATTTT,CAWSVSLAGRDTQYF
TRBJ2-1,few,TRBV19,12,TRBD1,TGTGCCAGTAGGCAGGGGGTGAATGAGCAGTTCTTC,CASRQGVNEQFF
TRBJ1-2,many,TRBV20-1,14,NA,TGCAGTGCTAGAGATATAGTGTCTAACTATGGCTACACCTTC,CSARDIVSNYGYTF
TRBJ1-1,many,TRBV28,14,NA,TGTGCCAGCAGCGCAAGAGGTATAAACACTGAAGCTTTCTTT,CASSARGINTEAFF
TRBJ1-1,many,TRBV18,14,NA,TGTGCCAGCTCATCTGTCCCTGGCGGCACTGAAGCTTTCTTT,CASSSVPGGTEAFF
TRBJ2-2,NA,TRBV7-2,18,TRBD2,TGTGCCAGCAGACCAGCGAAATCTAGCGGGAGAGGTACCGGGGAGCTGTTTTTT,CASRPAKSSGRGTGELFF
TRBJ1-1,many,TRBV18,15,NA,TGTGCCAGCTCACCACCGGCAGGGCTTAACACTGAAGCTTTCTTT,CASSPPAGLNTEAFF
TRBJ2-1,many,TRBV7-2,16,TRBD1,TGTGCCAGCAGCTTTTTTAGGACAGGGGGCGGAAATGAGCAGTTCTTC,CASSFFRTGGGNEQFF
TRBJ2-3,many,TRBV20-1,15,TRBD2,TGCAGTGCTAGACCACTAGCGGGAGCTCTTGATACGCAGTATTTT,CSARPLAGALDTQYF
TRBJ1-2,many,TRBV12-3/TRBV12-4,14,NA,TGTGCCAGCACCCTTGACAGCAGGGACCCCAACTACACCTTC,CASTLDSRDPNYTF
TRBJ1-1,many,TRBV11-2,15,NA,TGTGCCAGCAGGAAAGAGGGCACCATGAACACTGAAGCTTTCTTT,CASRKEGTMNTEAFF
TRBJ1-2,many,TRBV6-6,15,TRBD1,TGTGCCAGCAGTTACTCCGGACAGGGAATTTATGGCTACACCTTC,CASSYSGQGIYGYTF
TRBJ2-2,NA,TRBV3-1,16,NA,TGTGCCAGCAGCCAAGGGGTAGGGCAGCTTACCGGGGAGCTGTTTTTT,CASSQGVGQLTGELFF
TRBJ1-2,many,TRBV11-1,15,TRBD1,TGTGCCAGCAGCGCCCGTCTGACAGGGGATGATGGCTACACCTTC,CASSARLTGDDGYTF
TRBJ1-4,many,TRBV6-1,14,NA,TGTGCCAGCAGTCCCCGACAGTCCAATGAAAAACTGTTTTTT,CASSPRQSNEKLFF
TRBJ2-7,many,TRBV6-6,14,NA,TGTGCCAGCATTACTCCTGGAGCGTCCTACGAGCAGTACTTC,CASITPGASYEQYF
TRBJ1-1,many,TRBV6-1,15,NA,TGTGCCAGCAGCGAAGACGGTCTCCGGAACACTGAAGCTTTCTTT,CASSEDGLRNTEAFF
TRBJ1-2,NA,TRBV3-1,16,NA,TGTGCCAGCAGCCAAGCTTATCAGGACGGAAACTATGGCTACACCTTC,CASSQAYQDGNYGYTF
TRBJ1-5,few,TRBV20-1,16,NA,TGCAGTGCTAGAGAGAAGCAGACAGATAGCAATCAGCCCCAGCATTTT,CSAREKQTDSNQPQHF
TRBJ2-1,many,TRBV10-3,15,TRBD1,TGTGCCATCGGAGGACAGGGTAGGACCTACAATGAGCAGTTCTTC,CAIGGQGRTYNEQFF
TRBJ1-5,NA,TRBV28,16,TRBD1,TGTGCCAGCAGACCCCGCCTACGGCAGGGGGCACAGCCCCAGCATTTT,CASRPRLRQGAQPQHF
TRBJ2-2,NA,TRBV5-1,14,NA,TGTGCCAGCAGTGATACGGGGCAAACCGGGGAGCTGTTTTTT,CASSDTGQTGELFF
TRBJ2-5,few,TRBV7-3,13,NA,TGTGCCAGCAGCTTAAGCGGGAAAGAGACCCAGTACTTC,CASSLSGKETQYF
TRBJ1-2,many,TRBV28,15,TRBD1,TGTGCCAGCACCGATAGGGGACAGGGAACCTATGGCTACACCTTC,CASTDRGQGTYGYTF
TRBJ2-3,many,TRBV7-8,15,NA,TGTGCCAGCAACTCAGCGGACTACCGCACAGATACGCAGTATTTT,CASNSADYRTDTQYF
TRBJ1-2,many,TRBV7-2,16,TRBD1,TGTGCCAGCAGCCAACCCTTAATTCAGGGGGCGCGTGGCTACACCTTC,CASSQPLIQGARGYTF
TRBJ1-1,many,TRBV24-1,15,NA,TGTGCCACCAGTGCCGCCGACGGAGAGAACACTGAAGCTTTCTTT,CATSAADGENTEAFF
TRBJ2-2,many,TRBV9,13,NA,TGTGCCAGCAGCGTAGACCTAGAGAGGGAGCTGTTTTTT,CASSVDLERELFF
TRBJ1-1,many,TRBV6-1,13,NA,TGTGCCAGCAAAATCTCCGGGAAGGCTGAAGCTTTCTTT,CASKISGKAEAFF
TRBJ2-7,many,TRBV7-2,13,TRBD2,TGTGCCAGCAGCCGGGACTACACCTACGAGCAGTACTTC,CASSRDYTYEQYF
TRBJ1-1,many,TRBV6-1,11,NA,TGTGCCAGCACTCGGGACACTGAAGCTTTCTTT,CASTRDTEAFF
TRBJ1-2,many,TRBV10-3,12,NA,TGTGCCATCAGTGAGTCAAGCTATGGCTACACCTTC,CAISESSYGYTF
TRBJ2-6,many,TRBV2,17,NA,TGTGCCAGCAGCACCGGGCCCCCAAGCTCTGGGGCCAACGTCCTGACTTTC,CASSTGPPSSGANVLTF
TRBJ1-2,many,TRBV10-3,17,NA,TGTGCCATCAGTGAGTCGACGGGCGGGCAGGGCATCTATGGCTACACCTTC,CAISESTGGQGIYGYTF
TRBJ2-1,many,TRBV7-2,15,TRBD2,TGTGCCTCAGCCAACGGCGGGAGTCCCCACAATGAGCAGTTCTTC,CASANGGSPHNEQFF
TRBJ2-3,many,TRBV19,15,TRBD2,TGTGCCAGTAGTATGACTAGCGGGAGCACAGATACGCAGTATTTT,CASSMTSGSTDTQYF
TRBJ2-7,many,TRBV7-2,15,NA,TGTGCCAGCAGCTTAACAGGCGACAGATCCTACGAGCAGTACTTC,CASSLTGDRSYEQYF
TRBJ1-2,few,TRBV28,17,NA,TGTGCCAGCAGTTTCCGCCTGGGGGGACAACTCCTCTATGGCTACACCTTC,CASSFRLGGQLLYGYTF
TRBJ1-5,once,TRBV4-2,13,NA,TGTGCCAGCAGCCAAGAGACAGTACAGCCCCAGCATTTT,CASSQETVQPQHF
TRBJ1-1,many,TRBV28,16,NA,TGTGCCAGCAGTTTATTAGGGGAATTAAGGAACACTGAAGCTTTCTTT,CASSLLGELRNTEAFF
TRBJ1-2,many,TRBV30,11,NA,TGTGCCTGGACGATCACGGGGGGCTACACCTTC,CAWTITGGYTF